These T cell receptor beta chains were read from a single sample in a study of Graves' ophthalmopathy and Graves' hyperthyroidism. Each CDR3 protein gets one entry after TCRdb re-called the multiplex PCR reads with MiXCR. Among roughly 480,000 distinct CDR3 sequences, around 15% were seen once, and the ten largest hold more than 8.5%. The sequenced sample was blood. The receptors come from a woman aged 30 to 39 with Graves' ophthalmopathy. CDR3s include the opening cysteine and the closing phenylalanine or tryptophan. Each record gives: D gene, V gene, J gene, clone size, CDR3 length, CDR3 DNA, CDR3 protein. A D gene is named only where the DNA matches it firmly. Only some rows state a clone size, as once, few, many or a class for expanded clones.

>TRBD2|TRBV12-3/TRBV12-4|TRBJ2-5|many|15
TGTGCCAGCAGCTTAGCGGGGGTAATTAAAGAGACCCAGTACTTC
CASSLAGVIKETQYF
>NA|TRBV28|TRBJ2-2|few|17
TGTGCCAGCAGAGCCCAGTCCCCGGGAACCAACACCGGGGAGCTGTTTTTT
CASRAQSPGTNTGELFF
>NA|TRBV7-2|TRBJ2-7|many|15
TGTGCCAGCAGCTTAGGGGGCGGAGGAATCTACGAGCAGTACTTC
CASSLGGGGIYEQYF
>NA|TRBV30|TRBJ2-7|many|11
TGTGCCTGGGGTCAGGGGTACGAGCAGTACTTC
CAWGQGYEQYF
>NA|TRBV6-1|TRBJ2-2|many|14
TGTGCCAGCACTCCCACAGGGAACACCGGGGAGCTGTTTTTT
CASTPTGNTGELFF
>NA|TRBV12-3/TRBV12-4|TRBJ1-2|many|14
TGTGCCAGCAGTCCAGGGAGTCGGGACTATGGCTACACCTTC
CASSPGSRDYGYTF
>TRBD2|TRBV6-2/TRBV6-3|TRBJ2-2|NA|19
TGTGCCAGCAGTCCCCGGGGAGCGGGGGGCCCTACCCCGACCGGGGAGCTGTTTTTT
CASSPRGAGGPTPTGELFF
>TRBD1|TRBV30|TRBJ2-7|many|15
TGTGCCTGGAGTGTATGGGACAGGGATACCTACGAGCAGTACTTC
CAWSVWDRDTYEQYF
>NA|TRBV5-1|TRBJ2-7|many|13
TGCGCCAGCAGCCCTGCCCCATCCTACGAGCAGTACTTC
CASSPAPSYEQYF
>NA|TRBV5-1|TRBJ2-5|few|16
TGCGCCAGCAGCTTAGGCCTGGGCGGGTACCAAGAGACCCAGTACTTC
CASSLGLGGYQETQYF
>NA|TRBV9|TRBJ2-7|few|14
TGTGCCAGCAGCGTAGCTAGTAATCAGCCCGAACAGTACTTC
CASSVASNQPEQYF
>NA|TRBV5-1|TRBJ2-7|few|17
TGCGCCAGCAGTCCTGGGGGACAAACTAGCTGGAGGAGCGAGCAGTACTTC
CASSPGGQTSWRSEQYF
>TRBD1|TRBV2|TRBJ2-7|many|15
TGTGCCAGCAGCCTGAGGGGGCAGAGCTCCTACGAGCAGTACTTC
CASSLRGQSSYEQYF
>TRBD2|TRBV27|TRBJ2-7|many|14
TGTGCCAGCAGTCCTGCGGGGGTCCCTCACGAGCAGTACTTC
CASSPAGVPHEQYF
>NA|TRBV6-1|TRBJ1-3|NA|14
TGTGCCAGCAGTGTCCCAGGGTCTGGAAACGCCATATATTTT
CASSVPGSGNAIYF
>NA|TRBV30|TRBJ2-7|many|16
TGTGCCTGGAGAGAAAAGTGGGGGGGGCTTTCTTACGAGCAGTACTTC
CAWREKWGGLSYEQYF
>NA|TRBV13|TRBJ1-2|NA|14
TGTGCCAGCAGCCCCCGGGCCCTCGGTCCAGGCTACACCTTC
CASSPRALGPGYTF
>TRBD2|TRBV28|TRBJ2-5|many|15
TGTGCCAGCAGTTCCCTTAGCGGGAGCGTGGAGACCCAGTACTTC
CASSSLSGSVETQYF
>NA|TRBV28|TRBJ2-7|many|14
TGTGCCAGCGGACAGACAAATGGGTACTACGAGCAGTACTTC
CASGQTNGYYEQYF
>TRBD1|TRBV6-2/TRBV6-3|TRBJ1-1|many|18
TGTGCCAGCAGTCTTCCGAGGGCCGGGACAGGGGGCAACACTGAAGCTTTCTTT
CASSLPRAGTGGNTEAFF
>TRBD1|TRBV27|TRBJ2-7|many|12
TGTGCCAGCCGGGGACAGACCTACGAGCAGTACTTC
CASRGQTYEQYF
>NA|TRBV2|TRBJ1-2|many|11
TGTGCCAGCACCGATAGGGGAGGCTACACCTTC
CASTDRGGYTF
>NA|TRBV24-1|TRBJ2-5|many|14
TGTGCCACCAGTGCCTTAGGAGCAGCTGAGACCCAGTACTTC
CATSALGAAETQYF
>TRBD1|TRBV12-3/TRBV12-4|TRBJ1-3|many|15
TGTGCCAGCAGCATGACAGGGGTCTCTGGAAACACCATATATTTT
CASSMTGVSGNTIYF